The sequence of this TCR beta chain was determined in a study of identical twins. This CDR3 region has 13 residues. Looked up from germline, CDR1 is MNHEY and CDR2 is SMNVEV (reference sequence). A universal primer site was added by template switching, and unique molecular identifiers were carried by the cDNA. TCRdb ran MiXCR on the 5' RACE reads and lists one entry per CDR3 protein. This table has around 1.7 million distinct CDR3 sequences, under 35% appearing once. Overall study results and limits: When twins shared out-of-frame alpha sequences, those sequences had excess low generation probability. Twin sharing of out-of-frame TCR alpha was underestimated by models in monozygotic pairs.

Concerning this clonotype: Its antigen remains unidentified. A much larger clonotype is one base distant, so this may be a read error.

This clonotype was sampled from a newborn girl in good health. The sequenced sample was cord blood. The chain employs TRBV27 and TRBJ2-5; 8 bases align to TRBD2. The last part of the DNA fits TRBJ2-7 better; the J call may be wrong. The CDR3 bases are TGTGTCAGCAGTGCGGGACTAGCCTACGAGCAGTACTTC. It is translated as CVSSAGLAYEQYF.